The entry that follows covers one T cell receptor (beta chain) sequence. J lost 8 bases, V lost 3 bases, and 18 bases had no gene match. In germline, CDR1 is SGHRS, CDR2 YFSETQ. This CDR3 has 17 residues. This sample was taken from a study of blood T cell repertoires in COVID-19. Study as a whole: Researchers got acute and convalescent COVID-19 samples from the United States, Italy and Spain. PBMCs, B-cell-depleted T cells, or T cells provided the cDNA or gDNA that made up the material.

Per the study methods: Amplification of reference gene primers was used by the study to estimate nucleated cell counts. TCRdb's copy holds only in-frame clones and misses some; the assay was immunoSEQ multiplex PCR. V and J calls plus clone size are reproduced from that table; the DNA served to infer D and trimming. The sample holds fewer than 90,000 clones, about two thirds seen once. The sequenced material came from peripheral blood. V gene TRBV5-1 combines with J gene TRBJ2-7; 9 positions agree with TRBD2. The TCR comes from an elderly woman with acute or convalescent COVID-19. As DNA, the CDR3 is TGCGCCAGCAGCTCCCCTATAGCGGGGGCCCTCGCCGGCAAGCAGTACTTC. The encoded protein is CASSSPIAGALAGKQYF.